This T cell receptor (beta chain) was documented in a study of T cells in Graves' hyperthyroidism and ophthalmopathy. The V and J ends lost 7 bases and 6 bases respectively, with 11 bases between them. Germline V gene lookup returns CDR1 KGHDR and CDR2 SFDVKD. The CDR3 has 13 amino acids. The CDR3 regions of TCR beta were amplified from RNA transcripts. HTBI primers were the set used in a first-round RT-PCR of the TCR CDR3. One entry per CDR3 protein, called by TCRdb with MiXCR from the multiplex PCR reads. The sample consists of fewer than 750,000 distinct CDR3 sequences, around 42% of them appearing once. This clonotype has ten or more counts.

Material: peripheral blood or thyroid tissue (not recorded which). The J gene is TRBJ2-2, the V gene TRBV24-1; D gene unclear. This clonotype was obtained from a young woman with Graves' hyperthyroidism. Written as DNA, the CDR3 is TGTGCCACCAGCGGACGGGTATCCGGGGAGCTGTTTTTT. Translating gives CATSGRVSGELFF.